A selection of T cell receptor beta chains follows, all from one sample in a study of cytomegalovirus exposure and HLA in healthy donors. Sequenced by immunoSEQ multiplex PCR; TCRdb stores in-frame clones only, minus some. This table has about 160,000 clones, roughly 75% appearing once. Sequencing was done on a sample of PBMCs. All receptors come from a man aged 18 to 29 in good health and CMV-seronegative. The CDR3 runs from the conserved cysteine through the conserved F or W. A D gene is named only where the DNA matches it firmly. Where a row states a size, it is once, few, many or the class of an expanded clone; other rows omit it.

TRBD2,TRBV9,TRBJ2-3,once,TGTGCCAGCAGCATTAGCGGGAGCACAGATACGCAGTATTTT,CASSISGSTDTQYF
TRBD2,TRBV11-3,TRBJ2-1,NA,TGTGCCAGCAGCTTAGATCAGGGCGGGAGTAGCCGGAGCGGTGAGCAGTTCTTC,CASSLDQGGSSRSGEQFF
NA,TRBV7-9,TRBJ2-6,NA,TGTGCCAGCACCCCGTCAGGGTCTGCCTCTGGGGCCAACGTCCTGACTTTC,CASTPSGSASGANVLTF
TRBD2,TRBV5-8,TRBJ2-1,once,TGTGCCAGCAGCTTGGACGGGAGGGTTGTGGATGAGCAGTTCTTC,CASSLDGRVVDEQFF
NA,TRBV19,TRBJ1-5,NA,TGTGCCAGTACTACCCACGGAGATGGCAATCAGCCCCAGCATTTT,CASTTHGDGNQPQHF
NA,TRBV11-2,TRBJ2-7,few,TGTGCCAGCAGCTTCGGGGGGCGCGCCACCCCCTACGAGCAGTACTTC,CASSFGGRATPYEQYF
NA,TRBV18,TRBJ1-2,NA,TGTGCCAGCTCACCAGGTTCCAAGGGGGACTATGGCTACACCTTC,CASSPGSKGDYGYTF
TRBD2,TRBV6-6,TRBJ2-5,NA,TGTGCCAGCAGTTACTCTGGCGGGGGGCAAGAGACCCAGTACTTC,CASSYSGGGQETQYF
TRBD1,TRBV6-5,TRBJ2-7,few,TGTGCCAGCAGTGGGGGACAGGGTATCGACGAGCAGTACTTC,CASSGGQGIDEQYF
TRBD1,TRBV5-4,TRBJ2-1,NA,TGTGCCAGCAGCTTGGCGGGACAGGGGAGCTCCTACAATGAGCAGTTCTTC,CASSLAGQGSSYNEQFF
NA,TRBV21-1,TRBJ1-5,few,TGTGCCAGTCCCGGGCAGGGGGCAAATCAGCCCCAGCATTTT,CASPGQGANQPQHF
TRBD2,TRBV2,TRBJ2-7,NA,TGTGGCAGCTCTAGGGAGGGCGAGCAGTACTTC,CGSSREGEQYF
TRBD1,TRBV7-9,TRBJ2-7,NA,TGTGCCAGCAGCCAAGACAGGGGGAGCTCCTACGAGCAGTACTTC,CASSQDRGSSYEQYF
NA,TRBV18,TRBJ2-5,NA,TGTGCCAGCTCACCTCCCGGTTCTGAAGAGACCCAGTACTTC,CASSPPGSEETQYF
TRBD1,TRBV19,TRBJ1-1,NA,TGTGCCAGTAGTATACCAGGACAGGTTTCGAACACTGAAGCTTTCTTT,CASSIPGQVSNTEAFF
TRBD1,TRBV7-2,TRBJ2-5,NA,TGTGCCAGCAGCTCCTGGACAGGGCCGAATACAGAGACCCAGTACTTC,CASSSWTGPNTETQYF
TRBD2,TRBV6-1,TRBJ2-1,NA,TGTGCCAGCAAGTCGGACCAGCGGGACCACAATGAGCAGTTCTTC,CASKSDQRDHNEQFF
TRBD1,TRBV18,TRBJ1-2,NA,TGTGCCAGCTCTCAGGACAGGCAATATGGCTACACCTTC,CASSQDRQYGYTF
NA,TRBV7-9,TRBJ2-6,few,TGTGCCAGCAGTCCTACAGGGACTGGGGCCAACGTCCTGACTTTC,CASSPTGTGANVLTF
NA,TRBV20-1,TRBJ2-1,few,TGCAGTGCTAGCAAGGAGGATGAGCAGTTCTTC,CSASKEDEQFF
TRBD1,TRBV19,TRBJ1-2,NA,TGTGCCAGTAGTAAGGCAGGGGGCATTTTGAATGGCTATACCTTC,CASSKAGGILNGYTF
TRBD2,TRBV2,TRBJ2-2,NA,TGTGCCAGCAGTGAATCTAGCGGCACCGGGGAGCTGTTTTTT,CASSESSGTGELFF
NA,TRBV4-1,TRBJ2-5,once,TGCGCCAGCAGCCAAGATGGCCTCGGGGAGGAGACCCAGTACTTC,CASSQDGLGEETQYF
TRBD1,TRBV30,TRBJ2-6,NA,TGTGCCTCTCAGACAGGGACCGGGGCCAACGTCCTGACTTTC,CASQTGTGANVLTF